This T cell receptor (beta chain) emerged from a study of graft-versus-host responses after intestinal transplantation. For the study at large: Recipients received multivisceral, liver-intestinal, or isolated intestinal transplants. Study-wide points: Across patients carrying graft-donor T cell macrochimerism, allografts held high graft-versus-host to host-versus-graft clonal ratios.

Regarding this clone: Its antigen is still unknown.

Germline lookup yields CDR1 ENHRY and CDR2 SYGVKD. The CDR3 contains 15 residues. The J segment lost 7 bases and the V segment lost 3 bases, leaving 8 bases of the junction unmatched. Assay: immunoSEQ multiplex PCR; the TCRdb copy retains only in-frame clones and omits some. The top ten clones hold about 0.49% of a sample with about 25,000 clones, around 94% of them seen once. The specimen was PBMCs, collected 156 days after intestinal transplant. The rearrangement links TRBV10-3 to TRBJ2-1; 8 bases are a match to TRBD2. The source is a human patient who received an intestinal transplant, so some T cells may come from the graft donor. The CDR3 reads CAISDFRASGNEQFF. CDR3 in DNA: TGTGCCATCAGTGATTTCAGGGCTAGCGGGAATGAGCAGTTCTTC.